Given below is one T cell receptor (beta chain) in context. The CDR3 consists of 14 residues. The germline V and J ends were trimmed by 5 bases and 3 bases, with 11 bases remaining between them. Germline V gene lookup returns CDR1 MDHEN and CDR2 SYDVKM. This record comes from a study of T cell repertoires in cytomegalovirus infection. MiXCR, applied by TCRdb to the reads, yields one record per CDR3 protein. The sample has over 250,000 distinct CDR3 sequences; 25% are singletons. Sequencing was performed on PBMCs. The V and J genes are TRBV28 and TRBJ1-5; D is perhaps TRBD1 (6 bases). This clonotype originated in a human donor in good health (CMV status not recorded). Some clones in this sample may be carry-over from other donors' samples. The CDR3, as DNA: TGTGCCAGCAGTATGTCAGGGGACAATCAGCCCCAGCATTTT. This gives the protein CASSMSGDNQPQHF.